A selection of T cell receptor beta chains follows, all from one sample in a study of blood T cells in healthy people across ages. Each CDR3 protein gets one entry after TCRdb re-called the 5' RACE reads with MiXCR. The sample lists some 1.4 million distinct CDR3 sequences; around 42% were seen once. Sequenced material: blood. The receptors derive from a woman aged 18 to 35 in good health. The CDR3 runs from the conserved cysteine through the conserved F or W. Fields, in order: clone size, J gene, V gene, D gene, CDR3 DNA, CDR3 protein. A D gene is named only where the DNA matches it firmly. Clone size is given for some rows only: seen once, a few or many times, or a class if the clone is expanded.

clone_size: NA; j_call: TRBJ1-3; v_call: TRBV7-9; d_call: TRBD1; cdr3_nt: TGTGCCAGCCGGGGACAGAGCTCTGGAAACACCATATATTTT; cdr3_aa: CASRGQSSGNTIYF
clone_size: NA; j_call: TRBJ2-5; v_call: TRBV6-5; d_call: TRBD2; cdr3_nt: TGTGCCAGCAGCCGAGCGGGATACCAAGAGACCCAGTACTTC; cdr3_aa: CASSRAGYQETQYF
clone_size: few; j_call: TRBJ1-2; v_call: TRBV11-1; d_call: NA; cdr3_nt: TGTGCCAGCAGCTCCCAGGGCAGCCATGGAGGCTACACCTTC; cdr3_aa: CASSSQGSHGGYTF
clone_size: NA; j_call: TRBJ2-3; v_call: TRBV7-6; d_call: TRBD2; cdr3_nt: TGTGCCAGCAGCTTACTGTCGGGGGAGGGCCCGGGCACAGATACGCAGTATTTT; cdr3_aa: CASSLLSGEGPGTDTQYF
clone_size: NA; j_call: TRBJ1-2; v_call: TRBV2; d_call: NA; cdr3_nt: TGTGCCAGCAACGAAGGGGTTTATGGCTACACCTTC; cdr3_aa: CASNEGVYGYTF
clone_size: NA; j_call: TRBJ2-7; v_call: TRBV30; d_call: TRBD1; cdr3_nt: TGTGCCTGGAATAAGGGGGCGTACGACGAGCAGTACTTC; cdr3_aa: CAWNKGAYDEQYF
clone_size: NA; j_call: TRBJ2-3; v_call: TRBV5-1; d_call: TRBD1; cdr3_nt: TGCGCCAGCAATCTGGGGACAGGAGACCTTGATACGCAGTATTTT; cdr3_aa: CASNLGTGDLDTQYF
clone_size: few; j_call: TRBJ1-1; v_call: TRBV6-2/TRBV6-3; d_call: NA; cdr3_nt: TGTGCCAGCACCCACTCGGACAGGAACACTGAAGCTTTCTTT; cdr3_aa: CASTHSDRNTEAFF
clone_size: NA; j_call: TRBJ2-1; v_call: TRBV10-3; d_call: TRBD2; cdr3_nt: TGTGCCATCAGCCTCCGGACTAGCGGGGGAATAGGTGAGCAGTTCTTC; cdr3_aa: CAISLRTSGGIGEQFF
clone_size: NA; j_call: TRBJ2-3; v_call: TRBV5-1; d_call: TRBD2; cdr3_nt: TGCGCCAGCAGCCTTCCGGGACTAGCGGGAGTAGGAGCGGGGGCAGATACGCAGTATTTT; cdr3_aa: CASSLPGLAGVGAGADTQYF
clone_size: few; j_call: TRBJ2-7; v_call: TRBV29-1; d_call: NA; cdr3_nt: TGCAGCGGTCAGGCGACCCCGGGTGAGCAGTACTTC; cdr3_aa: CSGQATPGEQYF
clone_size: NA; j_call: TRBJ1-5; v_call: TRBV6-6; d_call: TRBD1; cdr3_nt: TGTGCCAGCAATCGGGAAAGGGACAGGGGAAACGCTCAGCCCCAGCATTTT; cdr3_aa: CASNRERDRGNAQPQHF
clone_size: NA; j_call: TRBJ1-4; v_call: TRBV4-1; d_call: NA; cdr3_nt: TGCGCCAGCAGCCCCCCGGGGGGGCGTAGTGAAAAACTGTTTTTT; cdr3_aa: CASSPPGGRSEKLFF
clone_size: few; j_call: TRBJ2-2; v_call: TRBV6-1; d_call: NA; cdr3_nt: TGTGCCAGCAGTACAGCACGGATGGAGCTGTTTTTT; cdr3_aa: CASSTARMELFF
clone_size: NA; j_call: TRBJ1-2; v_call: TRBV10-3; d_call: TRBD1; cdr3_nt: TGTGCCATCAGTGAGTCGTCGACAGGGGGAGATGGCTACACCTTC; cdr3_aa: CAISESSTGGDGYTF
clone_size: NA; j_call: TRBJ2-3; v_call: TRBV18; d_call: NA; cdr3_nt: TGTGCCAGCTCACCATATTGGGGGAACGAAGGGACAGATACGCAGTATTTT; cdr3_aa: CASSPYWGNEGTDTQYF
clone_size: NA; j_call: TRBJ2-7; v_call: TRBV7-2; d_call: NA; cdr3_nt: TGTGCCAGCAGCTTACGGGGTGGGGGGAACTACGAGCAGTACTTC; cdr3_aa: CASSLRGGGNYEQYF
clone_size: few; j_call: TRBJ1-6; v_call: TRBV3-1; d_call: NA; cdr3_nt: TGTGCCAGCTGGGCGGAGGACAATTCACCCCTCCACTTT; cdr3_aa: CASWAEDNSPLHF
clone_size: NA; j_call: TRBJ2-1; v_call: TRBV18; d_call: NA; cdr3_nt: TGTGCCAGCTCACTATCGACGGGGTGGGGCTACAATGAGCAGTTCTTC; cdr3_aa: CASSLSTGWGYNEQFF
clone_size: few; j_call: TRBJ2-5; v_call: TRBV5-6; d_call: NA; cdr3_nt: TGTGCCAGCAGCACCTCAACAGGGACGGAGACCCAGTACTTC; cdr3_aa: CASSTSTGTETQYF
clone_size: NA; j_call: TRBJ1-4; v_call: TRBV6-2/TRBV6-3; d_call: NA; cdr3_nt: TGTGCCAGCAGTGGGGACGGATCCTTTAATGAAAAACTGTTTTTT; cdr3_aa: CASSGDGSFNEKLFF
clone_size: few; j_call: TRBJ2-2; v_call: TRBV7-9; d_call: NA; cdr3_nt: TGTGCCAGCAGCTTAGATCTTGGGAGAGTTACCGGGGAGCTGTTTTTT; cdr3_aa: CASSLDLGRVTGELFF
clone_size: NA; j_call: TRBJ2-2; v_call: TRBV19; d_call: TRBD1; cdr3_nt: TGTGCCAGTAGTCCCGGGACAGGGGGTCCGAACGCCGGGGAGCTGTTTTTT; cdr3_aa: CASSPGTGGPNAGELFF
clone_size: NA; j_call: TRBJ2-1; v_call: TRBV6-5; d_call: NA; cdr3_nt: TGTGCCAGCAGTTACCTCTTCGACAGCAATGAGCAGTTCTTC; cdr3_aa: CASSYLFDSNEQFF
clone_size: few; j_call: TRBJ2-3; v_call: TRBV6-1; d_call: TRBD2; cdr3_nt: TGTGCCAGCAGAGACCTCCTAGCGGGTGAGAGCACAGATACGCAGTATTTT; cdr3_aa: CASRDLLAGESTDTQYF
clone_size: NA; j_call: TRBJ2-5; v_call: TRBV7-9; d_call: TRBD1; cdr3_nt: TGTGCCAGCAGCTTGGGACAGGCGACAAGCCAAGAGACCCAGTACTTC; cdr3_aa: CASSLGQATSQETQYF
clone_size: NA; j_call: TRBJ2-5; v_call: TRBV5-8; d_call: NA; cdr3_nt: TGTGCCAGCAGCTTGTTTTTATCGGGGTCGCAAGAGACCCAGTACTTC; cdr3_aa: CASSLFLSGSQETQYF
clone_size: NA; j_call: TRBJ1-1; v_call: TRBV7-3; d_call: NA; cdr3_nt: TGTGCCAGCAGCCTCGGGATTGAGGGCACTGAAGCTTTCTTT; cdr3_aa: CASSLGIEGTEAFF
clone_size: few; j_call: TRBJ2-1; v_call: TRBV29-1; d_call: TRBD2; cdr3_nt: TGCAGCGTCGAAAGGGGAGGGCCTCCTAATGACAATGAGCAGTTCTTC; cdr3_aa: CSVERGGPPNDNEQFF
clone_size: NA; j_call: TRBJ2-5; v_call: TRBV7-9; d_call: NA; cdr3_nt: TGTGCCAGCAGCTTAGCGCCAGCGCCAAGCCAAGAGACCCAGTACTTC; cdr3_aa: CASSLAPAPSQETQYF
clone_size: few; j_call: TRBJ2-1; v_call: TRBV7-6; d_call: NA; cdr3_nt: TGTGCCAGCAGCCCTTTTAGCGCTGAGCAGTTCTTC; cdr3_aa: CASSPFSAEQFF
clone_size: NA; j_call: TRBJ1-1; v_call: TRBV6-6; d_call: NA; cdr3_nt: TGTGCCAGCAGTTACTCGGACACTGAAGCTTTCTTT; cdr3_aa: CASSYSDTEAFF
clone_size: few; j_call: TRBJ2-7; v_call: TRBV3-1; d_call: NA; cdr3_nt: TGTGCCAGCAGCCAAGGAGGAGCTGGGACTCCCTACGAGCAGTACTTC; cdr3_aa: CASSQGGAGTPYEQYF
clone_size: NA; j_call: TRBJ2-1; v_call: TRBV12-3/TRBV12-4; d_call: TRBD2; cdr3_nt: TGTGCCAGCAGTTTTGTGCGGGGGGGCTTGAACTATGAGCAGTTCTTC; cdr3_aa: CASSFVRGGLNYEQFF